This entry is about one T cell receptor (beta chain). What it binds is not known. Before the COVID-19 pandemic, during about 2010-2019, CD4+ T cells were taken from unexposed donors. Sequenced by immunoSEQ multiplex PCR; TCRdb stores in-frame clones only, minus some. The sample comprises some 70,000 clones, over 90% of which are singletons, and 0.2% to 0.25% rests with the top ten. This CDR3 comprises 15 residues. Trimming cost V 3 bases and J 0 bases; bases outside gene matches: 2. Per germline, CDR1 SGDLS and CDR2 YYNGEE. The source of the sample is a study of CD4 T cells in relation to SARS-CoV-2 and coronaviruses. Findings and limits, study-wide: Crossreactivity was assessed only for spike protein, not other viral proteins.

Material: naive CD4+ T cells from PBMCs. The subset: naive CD4+ T cells isolated by negative enrichment. The V gene is TRBV9, the J gene TRBJ2-7; 11 positions agree with TRBD2. The TCR sequence derives from a human donor in good health. The CDR3 nucleotides are TGTGCCAGCAGCGCTACTAGCGGGAGCTCCTACGAGCAGTACTTC. Protein sequence: CASSATSGSSYEQYF. Combining the CDR3 with reference TRBV9 and TRBJ2-7 gives the whole variable domain DSGVTQTPKHLITATGQRVTLRCSPRSGDLSVYWYQQSLDQGLQFLIQYYNGEERAKGNILERFSAQQFPDLHSELNLSSLELGDSALYFCASSATSGSSYEQYFGPGTRLTVT.